Listed below are T cell receptor beta chains from one sample, sequenced in a study of T cell repertoires in cytomegalovirus infection. TCRdb recomputed calls from the reads with MiXCR, one row per CDR3 protein. Of 550,000 to 700,000 distinct CDR3 sequences listed, 35% to 50% are singletons. These receptors lack a known antigen. The material was cultured PBMCs, obtained from culture after CMV antigen stimulation. These receptors were taken from a human donor in good health (CMV status not recorded). Some clones in this sample may be carry-over from other donors' samples. The CDR3 runs from the conserved cysteine through the conserved F or W. A D gene is named only where the DNA matches it firmly. Clone sizes are given selectively: once, few, many, or a class where the clone is expanded.

v_call: TRBV6-2/TRBV6-3; d_call: -; j_call: TRBJ1-2; clone_size: -; cdr3_nt: TGTGCCAGCAGTAGAACGGGGGTCGACTATGGCTACACCTTC; cdr3_aa: CASSRTGVDYGYTF
v_call: TRBV6-6; d_call: TRBD1; j_call: TRBJ2-3; clone_size: few; cdr3_nt: TGTGCCAGCAGCCCGGGACAGTCTTTCTGGGTAGATACGCAGTATTTT; cdr3_aa: CASSPGQSFWVDTQYF
v_call: TRBV10-3; d_call: -; j_call: TRBJ2-5; clone_size: -; cdr3_nt: TGTGCCATCAGTGAAGGGTCTTTAGAGACCCAGTACTTC; cdr3_aa: CAISEGSLETQYF
v_call: TRBV7-8; d_call: -; j_call: TRBJ2-1; clone_size: few; cdr3_nt: TGTGCCAGCCGCGATGTGAATTACAATGAGCAGTTCTTC; cdr3_aa: CASRDVNYNEQFF
v_call: TRBV6-5; d_call: -; j_call: TRBJ2-3; clone_size: -; cdr3_nt: TGTGCCAGCAGTTCCGGGAAACGGGGCACAGATACGCAGTATTTT; cdr3_aa: CASSSGKRGTDTQYF
v_call: TRBV28; d_call: -; j_call: TRBJ1-2; clone_size: -; cdr3_nt: TGTGCCAGCAACTACGACAGGAACTATGGCTACACCTTC; cdr3_aa: CASNYDRNYGYTF
v_call: TRBV6-5; d_call: TRBD1; j_call: TRBJ2-5; clone_size: once; cdr3_nt: TGTGCCAGCAGCCCTTCCGACAGGGCAGGAGAGACCCAGTACTTC; cdr3_aa: CASSPSDRAGETQYF
v_call: TRBV4-1; d_call: -; j_call: TRBJ2-2; clone_size: -; cdr3_nt: TGCGCCAGCAGCCAAGCGGGACCTCCACCCGGGGAGCTGTTTTTT; cdr3_aa: CASSQAGPPPGELFF
v_call: TRBV5-1; d_call: -; j_call: TRBJ1-2; clone_size: -; cdr3_nt: TGCGCCAGCAGCTTGGTGGGCACAGGGAACTATGGCTACACCTTC; cdr3_aa: CASSLVGTGNYGYTF
v_call: TRBV6-1; d_call: -; j_call: TRBJ2-1; clone_size: -; cdr3_nt: TGTGCCAGCAGCTCGATGGAAGGGGTAGGCAATGAGCAGTTCTTC; cdr3_aa: CASSSMEGVGNEQFF
v_call: TRBV10-2; d_call: -; j_call: TRBJ2-3; clone_size: -; cdr3_nt: TGCGCCAGCAGCGCGGGACCCCCCCCTGATACGCAGTATTTT; cdr3_aa: CASSAGPPPDTQYF
v_call: TRBV6-2/TRBV6-3; d_call: TRBD2; j_call: TRBJ2-7; clone_size: -; cdr3_nt: TGTGCCAGCAGGACTAGCGGGGGGTACGAGCAGTACTTC; cdr3_aa: CASRTSGGYEQYF
v_call: TRBV27; d_call: -; j_call: TRBJ2-3; clone_size: few; cdr3_nt: TGTGCCAGCAGTTTTTTAGGGCTAGCCGTACCCAATTTT; cdr3_aa: CASSFLGLAVPNF
v_call: TRBV10-3; d_call: TRBD2; j_call: TRBJ2-7; clone_size: few; cdr3_nt: TGTGCCATCAGCCTGACCGGGACTAGTCTCTACGAGCAGTACTTC; cdr3_aa: CAISLTGTSLYEQYF
v_call: TRBV5-6; d_call: -; j_call: TRBJ1-6; clone_size: -; cdr3_nt: TGTGCCAGCAGCTTTGGACTAATTAATTCACCCCTCCACTTT; cdr3_aa: CASSFGLINSPLHF
v_call: TRBV7-8; d_call: -; j_call: TRBJ2-7; clone_size: -; cdr3_nt: TGTGCCAGCAGCTTAGGTTCGGCCAGGACCTACGAGCAGTACTTC; cdr3_aa: CASSLGSARTYEQYF
v_call: TRBV7-2; d_call: TRBD2; j_call: TRBJ2-1; clone_size: few; cdr3_nt: TGTGCCAGCAGCCCTGGGACTATGCGCAAGCAGTTCTTC; cdr3_aa: CASSPGTMRKQFF
v_call: TRBV20-1; d_call: TRBD2; j_call: TRBJ2-7; clone_size: -; cdr3_nt: TGCAGTGCTAGAGATCCGGGACTAGCGGGGAAGTACGAGCAGTACTTC; cdr3_aa: CSARDPGLAGKYEQYF
v_call: TRBV6-5; d_call: -; j_call: TRBJ2-1; clone_size: -; cdr3_nt: TGTGCCAGCAGTTACAAAGACCCGACGGATGAGCAGTTCTTC; cdr3_aa: CASSYKDPTDEQFF
v_call: TRBV12-3/TRBV12-4; d_call: TRBD1; j_call: TRBJ2-1; clone_size: -; cdr3_nt: TGTGCCAGCAGTTTAGGCCGGGACAGGGGTGACAATGAGCAGTTCTTC; cdr3_aa: CASSLGRDRGDNEQFF
v_call: TRBV27; d_call: TRBD2; j_call: TRBJ2-7; clone_size: -; cdr3_nt: TGTGCCAGCAGATCCGGACTAGCGGGACGAGGGCAGTACTTC; cdr3_aa: CASRSGLAGRGQYF
v_call: TRBV6-5; d_call: TRBD2; j_call: TRBJ2-1; clone_size: few; cdr3_nt: TGTGCCAGCACCCAGGGGGTAGCGGGGGTATCCGGGCAGTTCTTC; cdr3_aa: CASTQGVAGVSGQFF
v_call: TRBV19; d_call: TRBD2; j_call: TRBJ2-1; clone_size: -; cdr3_nt: TGTGCCAGTAGTATTTTAGGGCAGACAGGGAGACTAGCGGGAGGGGGGCAGTTCTTC; cdr3_aa: CASSILGQTGRLAGGGQFF
v_call: TRBV5-6; d_call: -; j_call: TRBJ1-5; clone_size: -; cdr3_nt: TGTGCCAGCAGCTTGGGCCCTGTCGGTCACAATCAGCCCCAGCATTTT; cdr3_aa: CASSLGPVGHNQPQHF
v_call: TRBV28; d_call: TRBD1; j_call: TRBJ1-2; clone_size: few; cdr3_nt: TGTGCCAGCAGTAGCCTCACAGTGACAGGGCCTGGCTACACCTTC; cdr3_aa: CASSSLTVTGPGYTF
v_call: TRBV6-5; d_call: TRBD1; j_call: TRBJ1-2; clone_size: few; cdr3_nt: TGTGCCAGCAGACGAGACAGGGGCGATGGCTACACCTTC; cdr3_aa: CASRRDRGDGYTF
v_call: TRBV12-3/TRBV12-4; d_call: TRBD2; j_call: TRBJ2-3; clone_size: few; cdr3_nt: TGTGCCAGCTTGAGCCTTGGGCGGGGGGGCGGAGATACGCAGTATTTT; cdr3_aa: CASLSLGRGGGDTQYF
v_call: TRBV2; d_call: TRBD2; j_call: TRBJ2-1; clone_size: -; cdr3_nt: TGTGCAAGCAGTGAAGCTGCGCGGGGGGCGATATTTCAGTTCTTC; cdr3_aa: CASSEAARGAIFQFF
v_call: TRBV11-2; d_call: -; j_call: TRBJ2-7; clone_size: -; cdr3_nt: TGTGCCAGCAGCTTGGGGATGGGGGCTTACTCCTACGAGCAGTACTTC; cdr3_aa: CASSLGMGAYSYEQYF
v_call: TRBV2; d_call: -; j_call: TRBJ2-3; clone_size: -; cdr3_nt: TGTGCCAGCAGTGAAAGGGGGTACAGACAGATCACAGATACGCAGTATTTT; cdr3_aa: CASSERGYRQITDTQYF
v_call: TRBV7-6; d_call: TRBD2; j_call: TRBJ2-1; clone_size: -; cdr3_nt: TGTGCCAGCAGCCCCGGGACTAGCGGCGCCTCCTACAATGAGCAGTTCTTC; cdr3_aa: CASSPGTSGASYNEQFF
v_call: TRBV11-2; d_call: -; j_call: TRBJ2-6; clone_size: -; cdr3_nt: TGTGCCAGCAGCCGGATCCAAGGGGCCAACGTCCTGACTTTC; cdr3_aa: CASSRIQGANVLTF
v_call: TRBV6-1; d_call: TRBD1; j_call: TRBJ2-1; clone_size: -; cdr3_nt: TGTGCCAGCAGTGGTCGGACAGGGAATGAGGAGCAGTTCTTC; cdr3_aa: CASSGRTGNEEQFF
v_call: TRBV12-3/TRBV12-4; d_call: TRBD1; j_call: TRBJ2-7; clone_size: -; cdr3_nt: TGTGCCAGCAGGTACTACAGGGGGCGGACCCATTTGACCCTCTACGAGCAGTACTTC; cdr3_aa: CASRYYRGRTHLTLYEQYF
v_call: TRBV10-1; d_call: -; j_call: TRBJ2-3; clone_size: -; cdr3_nt: TGCGCCAGCAGTGGGGTACAGGGTGTGAGCACAGATACGCAGTATTTT; cdr3_aa: CASSGVQGVSTDTQYF